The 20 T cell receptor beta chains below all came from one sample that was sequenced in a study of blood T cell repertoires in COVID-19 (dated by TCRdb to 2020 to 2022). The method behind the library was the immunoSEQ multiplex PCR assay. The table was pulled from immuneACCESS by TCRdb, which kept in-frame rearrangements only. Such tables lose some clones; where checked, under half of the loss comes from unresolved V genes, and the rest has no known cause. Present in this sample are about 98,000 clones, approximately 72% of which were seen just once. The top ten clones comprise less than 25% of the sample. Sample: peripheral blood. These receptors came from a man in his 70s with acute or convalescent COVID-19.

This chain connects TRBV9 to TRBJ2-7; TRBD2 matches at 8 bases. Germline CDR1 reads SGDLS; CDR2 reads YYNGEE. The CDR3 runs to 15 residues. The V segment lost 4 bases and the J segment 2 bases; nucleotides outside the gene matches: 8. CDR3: CASSPQRGPAYEQYF. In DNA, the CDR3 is TGTGCCAGCAGCCCTCAGCGGGGGCCGGCCTACGAGCAGTACTTC.

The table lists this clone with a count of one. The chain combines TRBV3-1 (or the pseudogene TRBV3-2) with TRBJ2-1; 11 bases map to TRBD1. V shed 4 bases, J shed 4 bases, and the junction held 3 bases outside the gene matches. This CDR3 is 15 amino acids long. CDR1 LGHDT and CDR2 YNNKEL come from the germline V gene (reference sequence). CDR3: CASSRGTGGYNEQFF. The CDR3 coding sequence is TGTGCCAGCAGCCGAGGGACAGGGGGGTACAATGAGCAGTTCTTC.

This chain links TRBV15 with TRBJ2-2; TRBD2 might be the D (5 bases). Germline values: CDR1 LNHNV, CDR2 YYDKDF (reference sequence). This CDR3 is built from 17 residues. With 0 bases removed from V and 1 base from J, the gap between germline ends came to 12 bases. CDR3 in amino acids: CATSRDGPSRNTGELFF. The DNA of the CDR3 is TGTGCCACCAGCAGAGATGGGCCTAGCAGGAACACCGGGGAGCTGTTTTTT.

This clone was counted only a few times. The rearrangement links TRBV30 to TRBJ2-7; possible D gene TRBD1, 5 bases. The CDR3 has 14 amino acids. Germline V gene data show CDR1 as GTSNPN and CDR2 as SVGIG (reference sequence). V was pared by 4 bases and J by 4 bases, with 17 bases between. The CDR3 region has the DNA TGTGCCTGGACCCTTAAAGGGGCCAGATACGAGCAGTACTTC. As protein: CAWTLKGARYEQYF.

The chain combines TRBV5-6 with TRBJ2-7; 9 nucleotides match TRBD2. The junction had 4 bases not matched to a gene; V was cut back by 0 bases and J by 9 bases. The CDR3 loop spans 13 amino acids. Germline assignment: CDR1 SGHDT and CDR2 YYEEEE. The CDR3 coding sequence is TGTGCCAGCAGCTTGGTAGCGGGAGCAACGCAGTACTTC. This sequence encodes CASSLVAGATQYF.

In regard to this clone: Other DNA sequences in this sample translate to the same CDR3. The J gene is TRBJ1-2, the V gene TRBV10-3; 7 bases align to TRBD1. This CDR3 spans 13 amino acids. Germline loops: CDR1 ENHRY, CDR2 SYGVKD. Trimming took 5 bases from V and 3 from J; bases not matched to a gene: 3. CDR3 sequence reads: CAISRDRDYGYTF. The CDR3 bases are TGTGCCATCAGTAGGGACAGAGACTATGGCTACACCTTC.

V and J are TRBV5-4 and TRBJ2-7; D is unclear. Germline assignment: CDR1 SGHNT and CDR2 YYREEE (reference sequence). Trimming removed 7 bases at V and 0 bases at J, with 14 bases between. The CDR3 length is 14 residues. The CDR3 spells CASGTETHSYEQYF. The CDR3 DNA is TGTGCCAGCGGAACCGAGACACACTCCTACGAGCAGTACTTC. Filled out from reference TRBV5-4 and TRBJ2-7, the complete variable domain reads ETGVTQSPTHLIKTRGQQVTLRCSSQSGHNTVSWYQQALGQGPQFIFQYYREEENGRGNFPPRFSGLQFPNYSSELNVNALELDDSALYLCASGTETHSYEQYFGPGTRLTVT.

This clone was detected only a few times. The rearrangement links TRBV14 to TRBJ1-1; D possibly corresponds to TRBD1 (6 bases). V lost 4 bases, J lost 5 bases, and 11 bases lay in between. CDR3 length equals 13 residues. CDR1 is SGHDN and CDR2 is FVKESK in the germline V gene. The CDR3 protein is CASSLQGLTEAFF. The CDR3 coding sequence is TGTGCCAGCAGCCTACAGGGTCTGACTGAAGCTTTCTTT.

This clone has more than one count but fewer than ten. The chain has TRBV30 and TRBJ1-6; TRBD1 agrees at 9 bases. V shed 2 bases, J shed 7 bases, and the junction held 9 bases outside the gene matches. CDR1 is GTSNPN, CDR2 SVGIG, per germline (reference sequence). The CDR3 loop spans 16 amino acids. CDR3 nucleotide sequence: TGTGCCTGGAGTCCACTCTGGGACAGGGACAATTCACCCCTCCACTTT. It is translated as CAWSPLWDRDNSPLHF. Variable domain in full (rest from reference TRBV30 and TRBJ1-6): SQTIHQWPATLVQPVGSPLSLECTVEGTSNPNLYWYRQAAGRGLQLLFYSVGIGQISSEVPQNLSASRPQDRQFILSSKKLLLSDSGFYLCAWSPLWDRDNSPLHFGNGTRLTVT.

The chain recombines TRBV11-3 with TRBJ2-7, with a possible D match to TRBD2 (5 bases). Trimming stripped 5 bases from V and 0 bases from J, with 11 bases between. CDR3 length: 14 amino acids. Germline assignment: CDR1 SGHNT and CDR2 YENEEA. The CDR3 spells CASSTTGDSYEQYF. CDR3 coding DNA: TGTGCCAGCAGCACTACCGGGGACTCCTACGAGCAGTACTTC.

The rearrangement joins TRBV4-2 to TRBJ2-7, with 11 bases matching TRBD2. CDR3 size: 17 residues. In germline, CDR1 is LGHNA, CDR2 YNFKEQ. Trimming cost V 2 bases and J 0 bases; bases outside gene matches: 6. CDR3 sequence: CASSQNLAGGPSYEQYF. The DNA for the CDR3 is TGTGCCAGCAGCCAAAATCTAGCGGGAGGCCCCTCCTACGAGCAGTACTTC.

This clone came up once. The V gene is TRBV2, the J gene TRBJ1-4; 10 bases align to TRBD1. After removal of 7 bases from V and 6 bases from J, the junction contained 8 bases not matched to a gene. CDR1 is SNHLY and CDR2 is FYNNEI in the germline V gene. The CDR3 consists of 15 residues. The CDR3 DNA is TGTGCCAGCACGAGACAGGGGGCTCCAGATGAAAAACTGTTTTTT. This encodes CASTRQGAPDEKLFF.

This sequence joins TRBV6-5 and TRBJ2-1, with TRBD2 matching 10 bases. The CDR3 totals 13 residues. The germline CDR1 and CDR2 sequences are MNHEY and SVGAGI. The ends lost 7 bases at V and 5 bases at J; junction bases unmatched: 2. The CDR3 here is CASKAGGDNEQFF. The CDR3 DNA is TGTGCCAGCAAAGCGGGAGGGGACAATGAGCAGTTCTTC.

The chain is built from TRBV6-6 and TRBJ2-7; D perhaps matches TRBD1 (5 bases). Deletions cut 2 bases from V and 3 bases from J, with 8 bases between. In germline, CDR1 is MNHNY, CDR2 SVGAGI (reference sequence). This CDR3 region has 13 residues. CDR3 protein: CASSYQGLYEQYF. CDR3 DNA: TGTGCCAGCAGTTACCAGGGTCTCTACGAGCAGTACTTC.

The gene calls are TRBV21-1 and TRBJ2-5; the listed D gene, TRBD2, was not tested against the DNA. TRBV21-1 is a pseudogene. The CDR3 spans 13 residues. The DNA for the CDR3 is TGTGCCAGCAGCATTCTCGAGGGAGAGACCCAGTACTTC. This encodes CASSILEGETQYF.

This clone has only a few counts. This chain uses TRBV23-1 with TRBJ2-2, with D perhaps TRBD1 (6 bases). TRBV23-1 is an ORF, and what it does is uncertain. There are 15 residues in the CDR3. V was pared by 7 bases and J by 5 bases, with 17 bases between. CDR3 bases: TGCGCCAGCACCCCAGTGGGGGCGTTTACCGGGGAGCTGTTTTTT. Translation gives CASTPVGAFTGELFF.

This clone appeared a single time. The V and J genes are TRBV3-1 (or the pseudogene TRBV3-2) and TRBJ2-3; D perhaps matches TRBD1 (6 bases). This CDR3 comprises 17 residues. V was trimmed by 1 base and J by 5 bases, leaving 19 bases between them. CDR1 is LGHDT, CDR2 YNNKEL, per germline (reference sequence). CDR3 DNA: TGTGCCAGCAGCCAAGTCTTATGGGGCACCAGGGGAGATACGCAGTATTTT. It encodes CASSQVLWGTRGDTQYF.

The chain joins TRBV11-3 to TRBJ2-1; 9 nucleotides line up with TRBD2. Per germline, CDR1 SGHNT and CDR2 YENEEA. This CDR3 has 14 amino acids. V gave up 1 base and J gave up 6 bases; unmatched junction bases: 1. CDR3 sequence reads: CASSLVAGANEQFF. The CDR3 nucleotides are TGTGCCAGCAGCTTAGTAGCGGGAGCCAATGAGCAGTTCTTC. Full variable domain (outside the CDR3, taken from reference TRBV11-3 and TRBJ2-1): EAGVVQSPRYKIIEKKQPVAFWCNPISGHNTLYWYLQNLGQGPELLIRYENEEAVDDSQLPKDRFSAERLKGVDSTLKIQPAELGDSAVYLCASSLVAGANEQFFGPGTRLTVL.

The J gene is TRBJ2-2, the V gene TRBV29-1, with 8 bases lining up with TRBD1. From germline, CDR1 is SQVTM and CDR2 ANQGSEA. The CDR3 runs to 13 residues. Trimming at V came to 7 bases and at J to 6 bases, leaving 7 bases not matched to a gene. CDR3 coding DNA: TGCAGCGCACGACAGGGGTTTGCCGGGGAGCTGTTTTTT. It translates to CSARQGFAGELFF.

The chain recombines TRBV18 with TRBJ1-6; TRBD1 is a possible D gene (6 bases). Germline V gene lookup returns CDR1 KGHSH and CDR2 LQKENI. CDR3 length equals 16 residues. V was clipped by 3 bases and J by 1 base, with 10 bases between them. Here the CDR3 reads CASSPTGPSYNSPLHF. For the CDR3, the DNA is TGTGCCAGCTCACCCACAGGGCCGTCCTATAATTCACCCCTCCACTTT. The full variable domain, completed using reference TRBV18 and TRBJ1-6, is NAGVMQNPRHLVRRRGQEARLRCSPMKGHSHVYWYRQLPEEGLKFMVYLQKENIIDESGMPKERFSAEFPKEGPSILRIQQVVRGDSAAYFCASSPTGPSYNSPLHFGNGTRLTVT.